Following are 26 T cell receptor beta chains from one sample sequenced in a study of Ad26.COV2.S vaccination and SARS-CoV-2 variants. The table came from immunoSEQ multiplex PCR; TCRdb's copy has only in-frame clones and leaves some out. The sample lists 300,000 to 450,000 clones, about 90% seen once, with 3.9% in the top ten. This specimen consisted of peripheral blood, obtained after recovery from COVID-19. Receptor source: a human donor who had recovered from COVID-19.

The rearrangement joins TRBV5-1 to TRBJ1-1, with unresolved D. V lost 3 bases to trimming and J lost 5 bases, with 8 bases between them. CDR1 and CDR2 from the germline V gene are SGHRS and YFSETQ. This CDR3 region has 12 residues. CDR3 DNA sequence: TGCGCCAGCAGCTGGGATAAAACTGAAGCTTTCTTT. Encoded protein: CASSWDKTEAFF.

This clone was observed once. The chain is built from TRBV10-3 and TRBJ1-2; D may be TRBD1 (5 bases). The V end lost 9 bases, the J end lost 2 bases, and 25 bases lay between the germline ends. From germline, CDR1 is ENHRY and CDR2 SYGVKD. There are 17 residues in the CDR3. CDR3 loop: CAIAMGDVTSRNYGYTF. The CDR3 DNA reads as TGTGCCATAGCGATGGGGGACGTAACCTCGAGAAACTATGGCTACACCTTC.

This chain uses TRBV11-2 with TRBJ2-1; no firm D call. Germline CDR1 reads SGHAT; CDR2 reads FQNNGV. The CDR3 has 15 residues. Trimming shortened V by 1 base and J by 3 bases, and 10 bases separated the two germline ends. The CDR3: CASSLGQRNYNEQFF. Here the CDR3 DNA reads TGTGCCAGCAGCTTAGGTCAGAGGAACTACAATGAGCAGTTCTTC.

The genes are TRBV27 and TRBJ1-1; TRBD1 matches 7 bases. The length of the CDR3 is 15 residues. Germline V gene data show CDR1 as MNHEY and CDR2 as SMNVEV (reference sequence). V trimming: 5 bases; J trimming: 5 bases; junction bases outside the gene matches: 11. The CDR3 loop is CASSRSDRVWTEAFF. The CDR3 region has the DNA TGTGCCAGCAGTCGAAGCGACAGGGTTTGGACTGAAGCTTTCTTT.

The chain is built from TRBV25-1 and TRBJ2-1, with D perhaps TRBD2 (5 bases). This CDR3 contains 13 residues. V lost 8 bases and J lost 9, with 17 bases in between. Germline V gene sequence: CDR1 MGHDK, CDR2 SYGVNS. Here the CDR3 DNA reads TGTGCCAGCTGTTTCTCCCTAAGCGGTGAGCAGTTCTTC. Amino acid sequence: CASCFSLSGEQFF.

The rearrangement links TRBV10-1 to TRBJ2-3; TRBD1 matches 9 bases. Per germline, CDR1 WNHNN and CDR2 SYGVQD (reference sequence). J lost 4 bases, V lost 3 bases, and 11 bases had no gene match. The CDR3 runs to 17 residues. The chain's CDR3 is CASSEARRDRAADTQYF. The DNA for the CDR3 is TGCGCCAGCAGTGAAGCTCGACGGGACAGGGCGGCAGATACGCAGTATTTT.

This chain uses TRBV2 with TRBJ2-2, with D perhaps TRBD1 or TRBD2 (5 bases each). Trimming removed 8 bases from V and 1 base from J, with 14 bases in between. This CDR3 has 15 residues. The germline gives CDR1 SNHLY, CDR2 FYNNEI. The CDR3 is CASLPGTVNTGELFF. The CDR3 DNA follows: TGTGCCAGCCTACCCGGGACGGTGAACACCGGGGAGCTGTTTTTT.

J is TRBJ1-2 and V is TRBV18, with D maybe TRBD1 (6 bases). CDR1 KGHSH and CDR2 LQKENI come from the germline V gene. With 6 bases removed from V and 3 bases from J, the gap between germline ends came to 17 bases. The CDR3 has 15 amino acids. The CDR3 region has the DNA TGTGCCAGCTCTCAAGAGGGACACCGGTACTATGGCTACACCTTC. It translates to CASSQEGHRYYGYTF.

In nucleotides, the CDR3 is TGTGCCACCAGTGATTCCACTCCGGTGGGTGAAGCTTTCTTT. Protein: CATSDSTPVGEAFF. The chain carries TRBV24-1 and TRBJ1-1; the D is unclear. The CDR3 extends over 14 amino acids. Germline V gene sequence: CDR1 KGHDR, CDR2 SFDVKD. The V end lost 2 bases, the J end lost 7 bases, and 13 bases lay between the germline ends.

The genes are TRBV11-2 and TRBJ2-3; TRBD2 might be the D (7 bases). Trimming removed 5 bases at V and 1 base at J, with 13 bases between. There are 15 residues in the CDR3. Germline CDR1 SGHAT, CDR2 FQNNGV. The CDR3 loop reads CASSHRGAGTDTQYF. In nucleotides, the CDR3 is TGTGCCAGCAGCCATCGGGGGGCCGGCACAGATACGCAGTATTTT. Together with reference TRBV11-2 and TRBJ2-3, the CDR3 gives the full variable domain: EAGVAQSPRYKIIEKRQSVAFWCNPISGHATLYWYQQILGQGPKLLIQFQNNGVVDDSQLPKDRFSAERLKGVDSTLKIQPAKLEDSAVYLCASSHRGAGTDTQYFGPGTRLTVL.

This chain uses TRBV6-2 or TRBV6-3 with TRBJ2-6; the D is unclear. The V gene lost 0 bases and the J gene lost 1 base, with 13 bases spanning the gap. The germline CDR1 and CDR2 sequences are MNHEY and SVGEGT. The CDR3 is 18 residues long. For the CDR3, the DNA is TGTGCCAGCAGTTACTCTGTCAGGTTGGGGTCTGGGGCCAACGTCCTGACTTTC. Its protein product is CASSYSVRLGSGANVLTF.

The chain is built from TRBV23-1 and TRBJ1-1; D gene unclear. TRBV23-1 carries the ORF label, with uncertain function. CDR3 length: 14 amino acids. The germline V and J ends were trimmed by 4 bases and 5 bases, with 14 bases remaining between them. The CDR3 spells CASSPSPSVTEAFF. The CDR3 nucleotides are TGCGCCAGCAGTCCCTCCCCGTCTGTTACTGAAGCTTTCTTT.

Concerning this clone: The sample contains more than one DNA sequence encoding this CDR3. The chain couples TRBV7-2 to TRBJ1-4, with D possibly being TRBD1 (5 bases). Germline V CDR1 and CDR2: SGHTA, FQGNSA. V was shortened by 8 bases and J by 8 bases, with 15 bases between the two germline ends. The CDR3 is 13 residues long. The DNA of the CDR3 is TGTGCCAGCTGTAGAGGGGCGGGCGAAAAACTGTTTTTT. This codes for CASCRGAGEKLFF.

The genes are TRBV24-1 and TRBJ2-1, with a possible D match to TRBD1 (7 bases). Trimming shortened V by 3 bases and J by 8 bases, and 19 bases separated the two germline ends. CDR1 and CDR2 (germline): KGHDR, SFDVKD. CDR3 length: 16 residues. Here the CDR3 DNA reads TGTGCCACCAGTGATCTACCGGGACAGTGGGGGGATGAGCAGTTCTTC. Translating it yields CATSDLPGQWGDEQFF.

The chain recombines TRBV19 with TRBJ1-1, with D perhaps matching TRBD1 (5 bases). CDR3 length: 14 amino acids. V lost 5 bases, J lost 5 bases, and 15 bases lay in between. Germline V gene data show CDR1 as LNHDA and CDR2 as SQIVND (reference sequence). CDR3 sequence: CASSDPGRRTEAFF. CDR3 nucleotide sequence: TGTGCCAGTAGTGACCCAGGGAGGCGGACTGAAGCTTTCTTT.

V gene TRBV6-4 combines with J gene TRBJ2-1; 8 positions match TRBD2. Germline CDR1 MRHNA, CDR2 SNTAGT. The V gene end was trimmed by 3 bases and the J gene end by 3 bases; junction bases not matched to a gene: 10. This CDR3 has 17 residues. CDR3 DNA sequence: TGTGCCAGCAGTGAATCCCCGACTAGCGTATTCTACAATGAGCAGTTCTTC. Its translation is CASSESPTSVFYNEQFF.

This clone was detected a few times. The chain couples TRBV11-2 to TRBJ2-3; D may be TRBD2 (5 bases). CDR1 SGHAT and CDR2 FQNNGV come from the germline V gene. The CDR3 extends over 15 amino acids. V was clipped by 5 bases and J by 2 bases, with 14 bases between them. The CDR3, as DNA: TGTGCCAGCAGCCCAAAGGACTGGCTCACAGATACGCAGTATTTT. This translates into CASSPKDWLTDTQYF.

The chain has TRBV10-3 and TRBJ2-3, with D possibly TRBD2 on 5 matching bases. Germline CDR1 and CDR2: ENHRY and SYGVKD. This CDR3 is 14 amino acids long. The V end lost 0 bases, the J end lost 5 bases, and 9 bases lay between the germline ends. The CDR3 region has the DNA TGTGCCATCAGTGAGTCGCAGCGGCAAGATACGCAGTATTTT. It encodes CAISESQRQDTQYF.

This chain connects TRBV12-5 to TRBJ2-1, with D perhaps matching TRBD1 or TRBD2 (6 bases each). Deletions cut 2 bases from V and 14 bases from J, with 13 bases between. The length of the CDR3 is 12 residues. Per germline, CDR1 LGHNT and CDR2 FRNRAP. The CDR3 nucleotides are TGTGCTAGTGGTTTGAACAGGGAGGAGAAGTTCTTC. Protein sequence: CASGLNREEKFF.

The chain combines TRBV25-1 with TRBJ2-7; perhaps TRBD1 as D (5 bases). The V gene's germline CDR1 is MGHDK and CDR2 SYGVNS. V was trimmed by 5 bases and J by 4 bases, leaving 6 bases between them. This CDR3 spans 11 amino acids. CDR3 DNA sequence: TGTGCCAGCAGTCCAGGGTACGAGCAGTACTTC. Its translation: CASSPGYEQYF.

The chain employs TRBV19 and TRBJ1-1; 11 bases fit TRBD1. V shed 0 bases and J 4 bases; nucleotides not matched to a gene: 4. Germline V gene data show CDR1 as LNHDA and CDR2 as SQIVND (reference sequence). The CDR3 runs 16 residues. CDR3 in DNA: TGTGCCAGTAGTATAGATGGGACAGGGGGGCGCACTGAAGCTTTCTTT. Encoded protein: CASSIDGTGGRTEAFF.

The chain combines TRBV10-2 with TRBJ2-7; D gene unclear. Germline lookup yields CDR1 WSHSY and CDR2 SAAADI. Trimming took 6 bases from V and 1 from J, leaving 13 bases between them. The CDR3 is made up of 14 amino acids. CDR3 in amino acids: CASRAPGSSYEQYF. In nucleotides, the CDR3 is TGCGCCAGCAGAGCCCCCGGAAGTTCCTACGAGCAGTACTTC.

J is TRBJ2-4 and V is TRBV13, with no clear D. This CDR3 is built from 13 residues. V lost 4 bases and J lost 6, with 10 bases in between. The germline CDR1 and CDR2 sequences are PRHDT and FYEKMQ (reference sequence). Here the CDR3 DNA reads TGTGCCAGCAGCTACCAGGACCGAAACATTCAGTACTTC. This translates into CASSYQDRNIQYF.

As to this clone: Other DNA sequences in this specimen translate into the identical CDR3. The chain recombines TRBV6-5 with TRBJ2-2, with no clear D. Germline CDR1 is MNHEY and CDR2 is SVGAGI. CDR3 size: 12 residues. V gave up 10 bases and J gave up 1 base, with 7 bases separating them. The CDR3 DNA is TGTGCCACCGGACGGAACACCGGGGAGCTGTTTTTT. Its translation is CATGRNTGELFF.

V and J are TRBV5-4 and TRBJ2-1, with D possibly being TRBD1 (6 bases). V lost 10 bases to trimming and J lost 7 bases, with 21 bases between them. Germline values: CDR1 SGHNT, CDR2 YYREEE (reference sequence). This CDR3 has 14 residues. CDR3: CAQQIDQGWNEQFF. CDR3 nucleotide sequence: TGTGCCCAGCAAATTGACCAGGGGTGGAATGAGCAGTTCTTC.

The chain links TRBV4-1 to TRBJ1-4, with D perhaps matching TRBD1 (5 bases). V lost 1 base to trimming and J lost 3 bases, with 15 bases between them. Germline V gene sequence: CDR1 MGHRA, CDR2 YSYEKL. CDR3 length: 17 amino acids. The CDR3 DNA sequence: TGCGCCAGCAGCCAAGCTTCAGGGAGGGCACCTAATGAAAAACTGTTTTTT. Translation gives CASSQASGRAPNEKLFF.